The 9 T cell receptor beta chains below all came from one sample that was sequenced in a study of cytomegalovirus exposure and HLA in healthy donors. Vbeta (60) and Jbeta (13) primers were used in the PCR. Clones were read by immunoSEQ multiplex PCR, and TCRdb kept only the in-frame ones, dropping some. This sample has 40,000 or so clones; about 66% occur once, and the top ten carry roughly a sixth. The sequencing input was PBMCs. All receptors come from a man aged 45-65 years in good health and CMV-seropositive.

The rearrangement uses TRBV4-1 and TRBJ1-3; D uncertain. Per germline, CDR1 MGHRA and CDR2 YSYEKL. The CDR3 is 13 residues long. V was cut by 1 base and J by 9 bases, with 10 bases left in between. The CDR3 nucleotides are TGCGCCAGCAGCCAAGGCGGGGAGGGCACCATATATTTT. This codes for CASSQGGEGTIYF.

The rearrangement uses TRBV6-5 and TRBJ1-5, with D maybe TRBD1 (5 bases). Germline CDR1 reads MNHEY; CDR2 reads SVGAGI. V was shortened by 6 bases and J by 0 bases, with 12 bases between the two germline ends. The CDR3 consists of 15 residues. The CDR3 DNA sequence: TGTGCCAGCAGGGAGACAGCTTATAGCAATCAGCCCCAGCATTTT. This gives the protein CASRETAYSNQPQHF.

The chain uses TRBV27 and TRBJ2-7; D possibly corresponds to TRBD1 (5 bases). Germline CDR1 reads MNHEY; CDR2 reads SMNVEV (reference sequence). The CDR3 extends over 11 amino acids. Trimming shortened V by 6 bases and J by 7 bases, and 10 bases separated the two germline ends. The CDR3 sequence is CASSLQGEQYF. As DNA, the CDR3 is TGTGCCAGCAGCCTCCAGGGTGAGCAGTACTTC.

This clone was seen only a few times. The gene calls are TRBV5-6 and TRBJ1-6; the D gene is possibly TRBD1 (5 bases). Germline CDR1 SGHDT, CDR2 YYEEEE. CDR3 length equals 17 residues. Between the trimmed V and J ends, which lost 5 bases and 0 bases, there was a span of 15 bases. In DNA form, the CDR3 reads TGTGCCAGCAGGGACACAGGTTCCAGCTCCTATAATTCACCCCTCCACTTT. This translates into CASRDTGSSSYNSPLHF.

The CDR3 sequence is CASSLALATNEKLFF. In nucleotides, the CDR3 is TGTGCCAGCAGCTTAGCCTTAGCAACTAATGAAAAACTGTTTTTT. V gene TRBV11-3 combines with J gene TRBJ1-4; D remains ambiguous. The germline V gene encodes CDR1 SGHNT and CDR2 YENEEA. Deletions cut 1 base from V and 0 bases from J, with 6 bases between. This CDR3 comprises 15 residues.

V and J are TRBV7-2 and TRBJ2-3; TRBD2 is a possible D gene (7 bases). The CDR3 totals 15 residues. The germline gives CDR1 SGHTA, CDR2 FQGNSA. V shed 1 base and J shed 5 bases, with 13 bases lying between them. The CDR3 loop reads CASSLERGGLDTQYF. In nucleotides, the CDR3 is TGTGCCAGCAGCTTAGAAAGGGGGGGGTTAGATACGCAGTATTTT.

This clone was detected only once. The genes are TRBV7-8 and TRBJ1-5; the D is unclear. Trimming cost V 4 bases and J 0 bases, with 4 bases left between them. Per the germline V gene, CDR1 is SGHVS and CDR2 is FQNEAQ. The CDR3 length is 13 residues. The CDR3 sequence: CASSSSSNQPQHF. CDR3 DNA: TGTGCCAGCAGCTCCTCTAGCAATCAGCCCCAGCATTTT.

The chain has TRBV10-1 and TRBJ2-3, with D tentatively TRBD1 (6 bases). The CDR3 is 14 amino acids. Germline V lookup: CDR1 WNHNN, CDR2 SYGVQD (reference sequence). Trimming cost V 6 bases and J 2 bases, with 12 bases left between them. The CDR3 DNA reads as TGCGCCAGCAGCCTGGACAGTTACACAGATACGCAGTATTTT. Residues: CASSLDSYTDTQYF.

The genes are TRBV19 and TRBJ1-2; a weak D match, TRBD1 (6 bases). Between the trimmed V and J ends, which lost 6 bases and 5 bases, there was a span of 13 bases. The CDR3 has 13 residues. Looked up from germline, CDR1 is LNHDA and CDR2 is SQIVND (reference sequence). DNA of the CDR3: TGTGCCAGTAGCGCAGCCACAGGGTATGGCTACACCTTC. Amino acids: CASSAATGYGYTF.